This T cell receptor (beta chain) is drawn from a study of T and B cells in COVID-19 patients (dated by TCRdb to about 2020). A note on the overall study: In this study, adaptive immunity was profiled in COVID-19 patients who either had active infection or had recovered, using TRB and IGH repertoire sequencing of peripheral blood. Repertoire analyses used an age-matched reference group of approximately 40 healthy donors who were negative for COVID-19 antibodies as the comparison. The repository of TCR and BCR sequences included just under 70 time points from 30 to 45 patients, and more than 8 million TCR sequences were analysed. A recovered cohort was made up of roughly 18 patients contributing 20 to 25 samples, mostly after mild to moderate COVID-19 managed as outpatients. In the active-infection cohort, about 90% of the 20 patients had comorbidities linked to unfavorable COVID-19 outcome. As many as 9 follow-up blood samples were collected from each patient, and in some individuals these samples spanned different disease stages. Patients in the recovered cohort had a median age of around 34 years, compared with 55 to 85 years for patients in the active-infection cohort. A couple of patients belonged to both the recovered and active cohorts because samples were available from active disease and after recovery. Critical illness requiring mechanical ventilation or ECMO was present in about 65% of the 20 patients in the active-infection cohort. The paper as a whole reports these results and caveats: The cohort was considered too small for HLA contributions to COVID-19 susceptibility or severity to be assessed. Blood samples from mildly ill patients during symptoms and early samples from severe cases were scarce. Specific T cell subsets (CD4+/Treg/CD8+) and sorted SARS-CoV-2-responsive or tetramer+ T cells had not yet been sequenced, and the corresponding sequencing experiments were ongoing. In patients with COVID-19, the usage of TRBV/TRBJ genes was reported to be strongly skewed. During active COVID-19 the TRB repertoires were highly clonal, but at recovery diversity and richness rose above the levels seen in healthy donors. It was stated that prospective validation of the reported TCR clusters was required before the clusters could be put to clinical use. A total of about 2,000 TCR clusters were exclusive to the recovered cohort, and about 31 of those clusters were low-pGen clusters.

In regard to this clonotype: The specificity of this receptor is unknown. One base away there is no much larger clone; base qualities are not given.

Instrument used: Illumina MiSeq. TRB rearrangements were amplified by multiplex PCR with BIOMED2 TRB-A/B primer pools. Illumina-compatible adapters and 7-nucleotide sample barcodes were attached to the amplicons in two consecutive PCRs. Phusion HS II polymerase was used for all library PCRs. The amplicons were purified from gel with the NucleoSpin Gel and PCR Clean-up kit, measured on Qubit, and combined at 4 to 4.5 nM. The quality of the amplicon pool was checked on an Agilent 2100 Bioanalyzer prior to Illumina next-generation sequencing. On the study's bioinformatics: TRB rearrangements were annotated with MiXCR 3.0.8 using the default MiXCR reference library. Sequences with fewer than 2 reads and non-productive reads were filtered out, and every unique CDR3 nucleotide sequence was treated as a single clone. R 3.5.1 was used to calculate clonality, diversity, richness and V-J gene usage. GLIPH2 was used to cluster TCRs by CDR3 similarity, and OLGA was used to calculate generation probabilities. GLIPH2 clusters were kept only when the clusters contained at least four unique TCR clonotypes present in at least three individuals. In-frame beta chains were kept once TCRdb had trimmed the public reads at Q25 with fastp and called clones with MiXCR. Rows merge per CDR3 protein into single entries with the most common DNA and genes. These V and J calls originate from TCRdb's pipeline instead of the authors' own analysis. This sample has 13,000 or so distinct CDR3 sequences in its table, and under 30% of those were observed once. Of the sample, about 6.8% falls within the top ten clones.

Genomic DNA extracted from blood, in amounts of roughly 240-550 ng, served as the starting material for amplifying TRB repertoires. The TCR sequence derives from a human donor who had recovered from COVID-19. The specimen was blood.

Here the CDR3 is given as CASRDSNTEAFF. The sequence in DNA is TGTGCCAGCAGGGACAGCAACACTGAAGCTTTCTTT. The chain is assembled from TRBV6-4 and TRBJ1-1; a tentative D call is TRBD1 (6 bases match). Trimming at the junction amounts to 6 bases on V and 2 bases on J, and the germline ends lie 7 bases apart. Taken from the germline V gene, the CDR1 and CDR2 loops are MRHNA and SNTAGT. The CDR3 contains 12 residues, cysteine and phenylalanine counted. The read is trimmed to its CDR3 DNA, 36 bases read in frame from base 1.